These T cell receptor beta chains were read from a single sample in a study of shared clonotypes between healthy human individuals. Assay used: immunoSEQ multiplex PCR; TCRdb lists only in-frame clones, some missing. The repertoire includes some 2,000,000 clones, roughly 94% of them detected once, and approximately 0.13% sits in the top ten. The sequencing input was naive CD4+ T cells sorted from blood. These receptors came from a man younger than 35 in good health. CDR3s include the opening cysteine and the closing phenylalanine or tryptophan. The order of the fields is clone size, J gene, D gene, CDR3 length, V gene, CDR3 DNA, CDR3 protein. A D gene is named only where the DNA matches it firmly. Expanded clones are given a class, and other clones once, few, many or no size at all.

>NA|TRBJ2-7|NA|13|TRBV6-5
TGTGCCAGCAGTTACAGGAGGGCAGGTGAGCAGTACTTC
CASSYRRAGEQYF
>NA|TRBJ2-7|NA|15|TRBV4-3
TGCGCCAGCAGCCAAGGTCGGACTCCGACCCACGAGCAGTACTTC
CASSQGRTPTHEQYF
>NA|TRBJ1-1|NA|14|TRBV10-1
TGCGCCAGCAGTGAGTCGAGTGGGAACACTGAAGCTTTCTTT
CASSESSGNTEAFF
>NA|TRBJ1-1|NA|11|TRBV30
TGTGCCTGGAGTGCCGAGGGGTTGGCTTTCTTT
CAWSAEGLAFF
>NA|TRBJ1-2|NA|12|TRBV28
TGTGCCAGCAGTCCCTTGAACTATGGCTACACCTTC
CASSPLNYGYTF
>NA|TRBJ1-1|NA|15|TRBV27
TGTGCCAGCAGTCACCGACAGAGCTTAAACACTGAAGCTTTCTTT
CASSHRQSLNTEAFF
>NA|TRBJ1-5|NA|15|TRBV30
TGTGCCTGGAGTGTACGGGGGAACAGCAATCAGCCCCAGCATTTT
CAWSVRGNSNQPQHF
>NA|TRBJ1-1|NA|12|TRBV28
TGTGCCAGCAGTTTCAGACGGACTGAAGCTTTCTTT
CASSFRRTEAFF
>NA|TRBJ2-5|NA|12|TRBV5-8
TGTGCCAGCAGCTTGGGGGTAGAGACCCAGTACTTC
CASSLGVETQYF
>NA|TRBJ1-6|NA|15|TRBV30
TGTGCCTGGAGTTCCCTGGGGATTTATAATTCACCCCTCCACTTT
CAWSSLGIYNSPLHF
>few|TRBJ1-5|NA|14|TRBV19
TGTGCCAGTAGTGCCCAACAGGGCCGGACGGCCCAGCATTTT
CASSAQQGRTAQHF
>NA|TRBJ2-3|NA|12|TRBV7-2
TGTGCCAGCAGATTGGACGCAGATACGCAGTATTTT
CASRLDADTQYF
>NA|TRBJ1-2|TRBD1|16|TRBV10-3
TGTGCCATCAGTATGGGGACAGGGGGAGTAGCGGCTGGCTACACCTTC
CAISMGTGGVAAGYTF